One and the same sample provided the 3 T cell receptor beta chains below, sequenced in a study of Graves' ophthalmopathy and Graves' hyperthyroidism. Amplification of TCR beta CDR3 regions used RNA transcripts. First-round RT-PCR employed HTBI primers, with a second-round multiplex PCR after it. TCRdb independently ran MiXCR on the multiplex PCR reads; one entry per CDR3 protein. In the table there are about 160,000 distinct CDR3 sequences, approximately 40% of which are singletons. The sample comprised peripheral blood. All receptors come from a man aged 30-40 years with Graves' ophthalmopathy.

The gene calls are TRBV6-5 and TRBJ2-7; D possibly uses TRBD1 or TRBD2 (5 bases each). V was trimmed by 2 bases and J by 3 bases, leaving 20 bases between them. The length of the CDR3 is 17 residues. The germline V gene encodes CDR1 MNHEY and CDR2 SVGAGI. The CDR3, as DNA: TGTGCCAGCAGTTACACCTTACGATCGGGACGGCGCTACGAGCAGTACTTC. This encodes CASSYTLRSGRRYEQYF.

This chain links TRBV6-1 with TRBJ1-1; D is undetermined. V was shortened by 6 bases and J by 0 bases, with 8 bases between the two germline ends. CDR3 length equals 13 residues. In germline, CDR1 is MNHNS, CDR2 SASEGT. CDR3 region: CASSSILNTEAFF. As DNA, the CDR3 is TGTGCCAGCAGCTCGATTCTGAACACTGAAGCTTTCTTT.

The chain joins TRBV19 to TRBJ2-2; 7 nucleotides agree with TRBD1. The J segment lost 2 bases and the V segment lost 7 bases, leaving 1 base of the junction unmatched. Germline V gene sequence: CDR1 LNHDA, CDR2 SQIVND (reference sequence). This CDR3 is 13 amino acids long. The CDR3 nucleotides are TGTGCCAGTAACAGGGGAAACACCGGGGAGCTGTTTTTT. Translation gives CASNRGNTGELFF.